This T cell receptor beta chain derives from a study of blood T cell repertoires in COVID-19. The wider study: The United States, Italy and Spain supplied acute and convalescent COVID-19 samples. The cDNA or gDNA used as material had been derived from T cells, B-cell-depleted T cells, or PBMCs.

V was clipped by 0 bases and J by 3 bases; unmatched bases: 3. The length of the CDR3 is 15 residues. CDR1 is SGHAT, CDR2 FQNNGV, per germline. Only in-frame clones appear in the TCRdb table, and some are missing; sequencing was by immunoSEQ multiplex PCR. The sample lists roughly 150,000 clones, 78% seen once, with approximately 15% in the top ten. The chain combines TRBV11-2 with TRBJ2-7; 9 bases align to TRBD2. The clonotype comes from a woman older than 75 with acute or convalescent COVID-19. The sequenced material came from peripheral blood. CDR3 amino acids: CASSLEASGDYEQYF. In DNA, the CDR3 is TGTGCCAGCAGCTTAGAGGCTAGCGGGGACTACGAGCAGTACTTC.